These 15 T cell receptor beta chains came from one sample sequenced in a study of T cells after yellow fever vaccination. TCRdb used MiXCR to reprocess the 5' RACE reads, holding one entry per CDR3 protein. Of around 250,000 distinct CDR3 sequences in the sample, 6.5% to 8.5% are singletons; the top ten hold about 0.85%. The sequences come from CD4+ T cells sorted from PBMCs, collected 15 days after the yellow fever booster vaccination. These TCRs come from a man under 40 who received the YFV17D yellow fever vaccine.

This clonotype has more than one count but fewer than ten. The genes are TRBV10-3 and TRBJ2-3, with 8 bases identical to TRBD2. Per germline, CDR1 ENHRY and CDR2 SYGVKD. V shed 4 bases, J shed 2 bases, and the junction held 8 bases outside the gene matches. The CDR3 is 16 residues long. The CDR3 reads CAISAGWTSYTDTQYF. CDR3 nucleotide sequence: TGTGCCATCAGTGCAGGTTGGACTAGCTACACAGATACGCAGTATTTT.

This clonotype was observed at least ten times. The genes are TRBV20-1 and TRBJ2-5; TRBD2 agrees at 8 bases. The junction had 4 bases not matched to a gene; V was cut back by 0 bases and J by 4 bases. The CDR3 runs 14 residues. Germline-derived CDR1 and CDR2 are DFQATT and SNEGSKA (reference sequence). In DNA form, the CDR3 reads TGCAGTGCTAGAGAAAGTCTAGCGGGAGAGACCCAGTACTTC. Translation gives CSARESLAGETQYF.

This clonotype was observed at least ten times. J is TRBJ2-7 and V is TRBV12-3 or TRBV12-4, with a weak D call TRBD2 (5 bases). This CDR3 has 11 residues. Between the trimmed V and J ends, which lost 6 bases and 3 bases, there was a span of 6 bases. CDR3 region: CASSGVYEQYF. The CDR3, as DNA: TGTGCCAGCAGCGGGGTCTACGAGCAGTACTTC.

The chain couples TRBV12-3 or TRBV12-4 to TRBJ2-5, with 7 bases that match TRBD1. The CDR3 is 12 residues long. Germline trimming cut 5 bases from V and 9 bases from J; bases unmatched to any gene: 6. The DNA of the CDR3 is TGTGCCAGCAGTCCGAGACAGGGCCCCCAGTACTTC. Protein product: CASSPRQGPQYF.

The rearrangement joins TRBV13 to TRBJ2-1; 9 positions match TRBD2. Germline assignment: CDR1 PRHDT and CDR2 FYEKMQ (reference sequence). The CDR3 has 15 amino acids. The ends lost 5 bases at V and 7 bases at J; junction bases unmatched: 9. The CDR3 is CASSRLSGSTNEQFF. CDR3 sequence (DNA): TGTGCCAGCAGCCGCCTTAGCGGGAGTACTAATGAGCAGTTCTTC.

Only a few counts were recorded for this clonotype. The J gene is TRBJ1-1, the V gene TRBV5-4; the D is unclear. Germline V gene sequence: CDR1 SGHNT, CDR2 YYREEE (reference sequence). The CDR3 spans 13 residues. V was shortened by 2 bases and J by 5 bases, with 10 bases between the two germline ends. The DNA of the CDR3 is TGTGCCAGCAGCTTTATGGGAGGAACTGAAGCTTTCTTT. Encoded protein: CASSFMGGTEAFF.

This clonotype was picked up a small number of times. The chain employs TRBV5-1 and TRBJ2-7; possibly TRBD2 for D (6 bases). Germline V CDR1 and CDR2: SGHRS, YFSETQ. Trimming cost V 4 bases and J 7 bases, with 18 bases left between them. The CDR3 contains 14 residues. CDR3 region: CASSVPGGAEEQYF. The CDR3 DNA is TGCGCCAGCAGCGTCCCTGGAGGGGCTGAAGAGCAGTACTTC.

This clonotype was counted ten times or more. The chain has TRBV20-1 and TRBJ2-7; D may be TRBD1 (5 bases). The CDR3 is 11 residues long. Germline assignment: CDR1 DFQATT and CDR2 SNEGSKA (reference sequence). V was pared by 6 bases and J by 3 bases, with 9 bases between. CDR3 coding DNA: TGCAGTGCCCCGACAGACTACGAGCAGTACTTC. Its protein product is CSAPTDYEQYF.

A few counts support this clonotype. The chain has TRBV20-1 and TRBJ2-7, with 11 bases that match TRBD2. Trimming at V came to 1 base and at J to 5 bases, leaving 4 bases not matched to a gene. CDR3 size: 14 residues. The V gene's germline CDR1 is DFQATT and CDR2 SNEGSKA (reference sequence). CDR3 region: CSARALAGADEQYF. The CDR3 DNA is TGCAGTGCTAGAGCACTAGCGGGAGCTGACGAGCAGTACTTC.

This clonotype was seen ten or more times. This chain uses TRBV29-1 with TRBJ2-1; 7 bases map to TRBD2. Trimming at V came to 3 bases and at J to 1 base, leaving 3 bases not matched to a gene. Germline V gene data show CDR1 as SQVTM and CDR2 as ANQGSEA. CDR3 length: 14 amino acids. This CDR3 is CSVESGGSYNEQFF. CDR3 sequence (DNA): TGCAGCGTTGAGTCGGGGGGTTCCTACAATGAGCAGTTCTTC.

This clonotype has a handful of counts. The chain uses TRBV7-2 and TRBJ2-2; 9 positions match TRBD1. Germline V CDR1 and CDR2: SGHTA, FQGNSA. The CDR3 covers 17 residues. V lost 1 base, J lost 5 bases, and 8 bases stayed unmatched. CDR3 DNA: TGTGCCAGCAGCTTAGTCGGGACAGGGTCAGCAACCGGGGAGCTGTTTTTT. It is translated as CASSLVGTGSATGELFF. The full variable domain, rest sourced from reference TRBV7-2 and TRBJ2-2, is GAGVSQSPSNKVTEKGKDVELRCDPISGHTALYWYRQSLGQGLEFLIYFQGNSAPDKSGLPSDRFSAERTGGSVSTLTIQRTQQEDSAVYLCASSLVGTGSATGELFFGEGSRLTVL.

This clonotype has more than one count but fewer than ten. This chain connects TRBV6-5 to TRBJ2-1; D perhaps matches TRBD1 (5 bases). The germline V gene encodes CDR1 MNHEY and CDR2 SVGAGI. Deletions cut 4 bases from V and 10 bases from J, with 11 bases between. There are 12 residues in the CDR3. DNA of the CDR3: TGTGCCAGCAGTTTTAGGGGTGGGGAGCAGTTCTTC. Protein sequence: CASSFRGGEQFF.

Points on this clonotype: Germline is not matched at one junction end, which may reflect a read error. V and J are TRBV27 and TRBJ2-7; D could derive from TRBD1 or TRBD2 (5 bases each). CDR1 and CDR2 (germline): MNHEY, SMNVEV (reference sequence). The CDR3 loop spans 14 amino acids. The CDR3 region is CAGSNTGPPYEQYF. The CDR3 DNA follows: TGTGCCGGCAGTAACACGGGACCGCCCTACGAGCAGTACTTC.

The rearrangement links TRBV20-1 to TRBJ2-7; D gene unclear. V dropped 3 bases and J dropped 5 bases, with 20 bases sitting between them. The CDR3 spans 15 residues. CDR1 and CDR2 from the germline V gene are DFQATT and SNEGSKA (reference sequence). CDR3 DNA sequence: TGCAGTGCTAGGGCCTTGGGTAGGGCTGATGACGAGCAGTACTTC. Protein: CSARALGRADDEQYF.

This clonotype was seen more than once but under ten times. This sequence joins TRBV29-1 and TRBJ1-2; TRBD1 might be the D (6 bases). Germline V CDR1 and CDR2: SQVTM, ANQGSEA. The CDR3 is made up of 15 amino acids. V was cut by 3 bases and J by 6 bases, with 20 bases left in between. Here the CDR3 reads CSVDVGGRTVDGYTF. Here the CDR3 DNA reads TGCAGCGTTGATGTTGGTGGCCGGACAGTGGATGGCTACACCTTC. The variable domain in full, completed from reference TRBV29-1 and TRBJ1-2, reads SAVISQKPSRDICQRGTSLTIQCQVDSQVTMMFWYRQQPGQSLTLIATANQGSEATYESGFVIDKFPISRPNLTFSTLTVSNMSPEDSSIYLCSVDVGGRTVDGYTFGSGTRLTVV.